Below, 14 T cell receptor beta chains from the same sample are listed, as sequenced in a study of blood T cells in healthy people across ages. The second PCR ran about 6 to 11 cycles with a sample-barcoded 5' primer and J-beta primers. TCRdb reprocessed the 5' RACE reads with MiXCR, giving one entry per CDR3 protein. Of about 1.7 million distinct CDR3 sequences listed, roughly 30% are singletons. The sequencing input was blood. The origin of the receptors is a woman under 40 in good health.

This chain uses TRBV7-9 with TRBJ2-1; 16 bases are shared with TRBD2. TRBJ2-7 explains the end of the DNA better; the J call may be wrong. In germline, CDR1 is SEHNR, CDR2 FQNEAQ (reference sequence). The CDR3 length is 18 residues. CDR3 sequence reads: CASSLEGLAGGTYNEQYF. The CDR3 DNA follows: TGTGCCAGCAGCTTAGAGGGACTAGCGGGGGGGACCTACAATGAGCAGTACTTC.

This clonotype was counted only a few times. The chain joins TRBV4-1 to TRBJ2-3, with 11 bases identical to TRBD2. CDR3 size: 18 residues. Trimming removed 5 bases from V and 3 bases from J; junction bases left unmatched: 13. CDR1 is MGHRA and CDR2 is YSYEKL in the germline V gene. The CDR3 region is CASSRGFSGTSGTDTQYF. CDR3 nucleotide sequence: TGCGCCAGCAGCAGGGGTTTTTCCGGGACTAGCGGAACAGATACGCAGTATTTT.

The chain recombines TRBV20-1 with TRBJ2-3, with 7 bases lining up with TRBD1. Germline values: CDR1 DFQATT, CDR2 SNEGSKA (reference sequence). V lost 2 bases and J lost 2; bases outside the gene matches: 7. This CDR3 has 15 residues. The CDR3 is CSARRDRAPTDTQYF. In DNA, the CDR3 is TGCAGTGCTAGAAGAGACAGGGCCCCCACAGATACGCAGTATTTT.

The chain links TRBV6-2 or TRBV6-3 to TRBJ2-7; the match to TRBD1 covers 7 bases. Germline values: CDR1 MNHEY, CDR2 SVGEGT. The V and J ends lost 2 bases and 4 bases, in that order; junction bases with no gene match: 11. The CDR3 has 16 residues. The CDR3 reads CASSYGPGQDEYEQYF. In DNA, the CDR3 is TGTGCCAGCAGTTACGGTCCCGGACAGGATGAATACGAGCAGTACTTC.

There are a few counts of this clonotype. The chain combines TRBV14 with TRBJ2-1, with 9 bases lining up with TRBD1. The germline CDR1 and CDR2 sequences are SGHDN and FVKESK. This CDR3 region has 14 residues. V dropped 8 bases and J dropped 7; count of bases not matched to a gene: 9. The CDR3 loop reads CASGGDRATNEQFF. The CDR3 DNA sequence: TGTGCCAGCGGGGGGGACAGGGCCACTAATGAGCAGTTCTTC.

This clonotype was detected many times. The CDR3, as DNA: TGTGCCAGCAACAGGGCAGGGGAGGCAGATACGCAGTATTTT. Amino acid sequence: CASNRAGEADTQYF. This chain uses TRBV2 with TRBJ2-3; D might be TRBD1 or TRBD2, each matching 6 bases. V dropped 7 bases and J dropped 4 bases, with 15 bases sitting between them. The CDR3 loop spans 14 amino acids. Looked up from germline, CDR1 is SNHLY and CDR2 is FYNNEI. Full variable domain (rest looked up from reference TRBV2 and TRBJ2-3): EPEVTQTPSHQVTQMGQEVILRCVPISNHLYFYWYRQILGQKVEFLVSFYNNEISEKSEIFDDQFSVERPDGSNFTLKIRSTKLEDSAMYFCASNRAGEADTQYFGPGTRLTVL.

Only one count was recorded for this clonotype. This may be a read error: a much more frequent sequence differs by one nucleotide. This sequence joins TRBV4-1 and TRBJ2-1, with TRBD2 matching over 7 bases. The CDR3 has 15 residues. Germline values: CDR1 MGHRA, CDR2 YSYEKL. The CDR3 sequence: CASGQTGTTYNEQFF. The CDR3, as DNA: TGCGCCAGCGGCCAAACCGGGACTACCTACAATGAGCAGTTCTTC.

This clonotype was seen many times. The V gene is TRBV29-1, the J gene TRBJ2-1, with 7 positions matching TRBD1. The length of the CDR3 is 13 residues. Per germline, CDR1 SQVTM and CDR2 ANQGSEA. After removal of 7 bases from V and 7 bases from J, the junction contained 10 bases not matched to a gene. The CDR3 region has the DNA TGCAGCGCGCAGGACAGGAATAGGAATGAGCAGTTCTTC. Translating it yields CSAQDRNRNEQFF.

V and J are TRBV5-1 and TRBJ1-1; D remains unclear. The CDR3 totals 14 residues. Between the trimmed V and J ends, which lost 2 bases and 2 bases, there was a span of 10 bases. Germline CDR1 reads SGHRS; CDR2 reads YFSETQ. The CDR3, as DNA: TGCGCCAGCAGCTTCGCTAGGGTTAACACTGAAGCTTTCTTT. Its protein product is CASSFARVNTEAFF.

This clonotype was seen more than once but under ten times. CDR3 in amino acids: CSARDPGAQETQYF. The CDR3 DNA sequence: TGCAGTGCTAGAGATCCAGGGGCCCAAGAGACCCAGTACTTC. The chain links TRBV20-1 to TRBJ2-5; D might be TRBD1 (6 bases). Germline assignment: CDR1 DFQATT and CDR2 SNEGSKA (reference sequence). Trimming left V 0 bases short and J 1 base short, with 9 bases between. CDR3 length: 14 residues.

The genes are TRBV20-1 and TRBJ2-5; possibly TRBD2 for D (6 bases). CDR1 is DFQATT, CDR2 SNEGSKA, per germline (reference sequence). CDR3 size: 14 residues. V lost 2 bases and J lost 11, with 21 bases in between. The CDR3 spells CSARIEGGYNEQYF. CDR3 DNA: TGCAGTGCTAGAATAGAGGGAGGCTACAATGAGCAGTACTTC.

The rearrangement links TRBV9 to TRBJ1-2, with D possibly matching TRBD1 (6 bases). The CDR3 sequence is 16 residues long. Germline V gene sequence: CDR1 SGDLS, CDR2 YYNGEE. V was trimmed by 0 bases and J by 4 bases, leaving 16 bases between them. The CDR3, as DNA: TGTGCCAGCAGCGTAGCTCCCTCGGACAGACTCTATGGCTACACCTTC. Its translation: CASSVAPSDRLYGYTF.

This chain links TRBV29-1 with TRBJ2-3, with 8 bases matching TRBD1. The germline V gene encodes CDR1 SQVTM and CDR2 ANQGSEA. The trim removed 8 bases at V and 3 bases at J, leaving 4 bases unmatched. The CDR3 extends over 12 amino acids. The CDR3 sequence: CSLTGVTDTQYF. CDR3 nucleotides: TGCAGCTTGACAGGGGTTACAGATACGCAGTATTTT.

The chain joins TRBV27 to TRBJ2-5; possible D gene TRBD2, 6 bases. The CDR3 consists of 15 residues. The germline gives CDR1 MNHEY, CDR2 SMNVEV (reference sequence). V gave up 6 bases and J gave up 1 base, with 15 bases separating them. CDR3 loop: CASSQAGRLQETQYF. The CDR3 nucleotides read TGTGCCAGCAGCCAGGCGGGGAGGCTCCAAGAGACCCAGTACTTC.